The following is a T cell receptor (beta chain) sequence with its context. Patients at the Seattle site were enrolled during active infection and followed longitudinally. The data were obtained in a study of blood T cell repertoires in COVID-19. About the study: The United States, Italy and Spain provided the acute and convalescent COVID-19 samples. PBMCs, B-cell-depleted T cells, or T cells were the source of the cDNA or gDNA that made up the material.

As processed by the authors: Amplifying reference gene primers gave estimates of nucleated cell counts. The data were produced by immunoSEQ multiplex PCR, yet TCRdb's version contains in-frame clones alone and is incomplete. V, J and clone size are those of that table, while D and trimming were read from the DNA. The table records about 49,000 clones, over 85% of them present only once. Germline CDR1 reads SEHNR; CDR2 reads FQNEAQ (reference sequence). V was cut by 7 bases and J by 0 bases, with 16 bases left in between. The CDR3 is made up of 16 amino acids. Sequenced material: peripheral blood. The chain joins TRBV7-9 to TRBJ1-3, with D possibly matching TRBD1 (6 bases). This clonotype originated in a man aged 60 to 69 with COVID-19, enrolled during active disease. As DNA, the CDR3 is TGTGCCAGCACCTTGGGGGGCTTCTCCTCTGGAAACACCATATATTTT. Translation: CASTLGGFSSGNTIYF.